Listed below are T cell receptor beta chains from one sample, sequenced in a study of blood T cell repertoires in COVID-19. The table came from immunoSEQ multiplex PCR; TCRdb's copy has only in-frame clones and leaves some out. The sample lists more than 85,000 clones; 80% to 95% were seen once. The material sequenced was peripheral blood. The origin of the receptors is a man aged 55 to 70 with acute or convalescent COVID-19. Both conserved end residues are part of each CDR3. D genes are given only for firm matches. Size is stated for part of the rows, as once, few or many counts, or as a class when the clone is expanded.

v_gene	d_gene	abundance	j_gene	CDR3aa
TRBV7-9	TRBD2	.	TRBJ2-5	CASSSRTSGSEETQYF
TRBV27	.	.	TRBJ2-1	CASSLNIGRVNNEQFF
TRBV10-3	.	.	TRBJ2-3	CASGSTDTQYF
TRBV19	.	.	TRBJ1-2	CASTLGPTTAGGYTF
TRBV24-1	.	.	TRBJ2-2	CATSDPTGGTGELFF
TRBV9	TRBD1	.	TRBJ2-7	CASSPRDRDFSEQYF
TRBV27	.	.	TRBJ1-5	CASSLSVTWPQHF
TRBV7-3	TRBD2	once	TRBJ2-1	CASSSRTSGRYEQFF
TRBV11-2	.	.	TRBJ1-6	CARTAKGSYNSPLHF
TRBV7-6	TRBD1	.	TRBJ1-1	CASSLSRSGQGTVEAFF
TRBV6-5	TRBD1	.	TRBJ2-2	CASTVARGLAGELFF
TRBV3-1/TRBV3-2	TRBD1	.	TRBJ1-3	CASSQESGTANTIYF
TRBV10-2	TRBD2	.	TRBJ2-7	CASNQKLGGLAGEQYF
TRBV10-3	TRBD1	once	TRBJ1-5	CAISAGQGVSQPQHF
TRBV14	.	few	TRBJ1-1	CASSQESFFTEAFF
TRBV18	.	.	TRBJ2-3	CASSPFSVAGPSADTQYF
TRBV7-9	.	.	TRBJ1-4	CASEDRGSNEKLFF
TRBV6-4	TRBD1	few	TRBJ2-2	CASSSGQGNTGELFF
TRBV19	.	.	TRBJ2-2	CASKGNGDSGELFF
TRBV5-5	TRBD1	.	TRBJ1-6	CASSLRDRVPNSPLHF
TRBV28	.	.	TRBJ1-1	CASSYLASTEAFF
TRBV24-1	.	.	TRBJ2-5	CATRATGKETQYF
TRBV20-1	.	.	TRBJ1-2	CSASVGGPSNGYTF